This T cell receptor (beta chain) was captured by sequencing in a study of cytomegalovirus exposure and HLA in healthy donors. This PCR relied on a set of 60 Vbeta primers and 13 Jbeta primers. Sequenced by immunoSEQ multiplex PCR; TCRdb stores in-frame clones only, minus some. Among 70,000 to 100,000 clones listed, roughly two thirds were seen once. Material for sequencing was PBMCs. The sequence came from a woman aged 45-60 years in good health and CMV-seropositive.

CDR3 region: CASSPGQGGTEAFF. CDR3 DNA: TGCGCCAGCAGCCCCGGACAGGGAGGAACTGAAGCTTTCTTT. This rearrangement joins TRBV5-1 to TRBJ1-1; 8 bases fit TRBD1. J was trimmed by 5 bases and V by 4 bases; bases with no gene match: 7. Germline V gene data show CDR1 as SGHRS and CDR2 as YFSETQ. CDR3 length: 14 amino acids. The full variable domain, its missing parts supplied by reference TRBV5-1 and TRBJ1-1, is KAGVTQTPRYLIKTRGQQVTLSCSPISGHRSVSWYQQTPGQGLQFLFEYFSETQRNKGNFPGRFSGRQFSNSRSEMNVSTLELGDSALYLCASSPGQGGTEAFFGQGTRLTVV.